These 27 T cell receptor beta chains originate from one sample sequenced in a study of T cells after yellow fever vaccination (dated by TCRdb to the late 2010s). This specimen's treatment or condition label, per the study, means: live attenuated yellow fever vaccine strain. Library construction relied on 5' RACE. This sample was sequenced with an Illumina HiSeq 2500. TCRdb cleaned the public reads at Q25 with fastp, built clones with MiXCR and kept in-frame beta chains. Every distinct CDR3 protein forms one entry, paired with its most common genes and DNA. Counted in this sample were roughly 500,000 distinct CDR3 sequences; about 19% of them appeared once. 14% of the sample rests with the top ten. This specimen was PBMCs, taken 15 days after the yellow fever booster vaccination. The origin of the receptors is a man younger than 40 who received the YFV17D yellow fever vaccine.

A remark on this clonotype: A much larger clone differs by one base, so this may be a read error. The CDR3 sequence is CSVEDGGENQYF. The CDR3, as DNA: TGCAGCGTTGAAGACGGGGGGGAGAACCAGTACTTC. The V and J genes are TRBV29-1 and TRBJ2-5; 8 bases are a match to TRBD2. The CDR3 consists of 12 residues. Germline CDR1 is SQVTM and CDR2 is ANQGSEA.

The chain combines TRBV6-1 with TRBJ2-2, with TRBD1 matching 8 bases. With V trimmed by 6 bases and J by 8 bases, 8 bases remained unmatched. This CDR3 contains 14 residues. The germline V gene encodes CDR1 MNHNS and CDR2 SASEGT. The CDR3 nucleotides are TGTGCCAGCAGACGCCAGGGGGCTGGGGGGGAGCTGTTTTTT. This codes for CASRRQGAGGELFF.

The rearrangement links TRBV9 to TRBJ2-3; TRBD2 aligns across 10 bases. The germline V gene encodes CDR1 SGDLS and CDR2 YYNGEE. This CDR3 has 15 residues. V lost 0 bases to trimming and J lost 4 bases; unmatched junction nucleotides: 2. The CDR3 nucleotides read TGTGCCAGCAGCGTAGAACTAGCGGGATCAGATACGCAGTATTTT. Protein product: CASSVELAGSDTQYF.

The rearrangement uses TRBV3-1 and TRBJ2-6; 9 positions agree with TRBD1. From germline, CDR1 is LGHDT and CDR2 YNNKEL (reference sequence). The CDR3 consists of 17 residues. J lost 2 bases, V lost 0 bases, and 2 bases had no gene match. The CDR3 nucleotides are TGTGCCAGCAGCCAAGAGTGGACAGGGGCTGGGGCCAACGTCCTGACTTTC. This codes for CASSQEWTGAGANVLTF.

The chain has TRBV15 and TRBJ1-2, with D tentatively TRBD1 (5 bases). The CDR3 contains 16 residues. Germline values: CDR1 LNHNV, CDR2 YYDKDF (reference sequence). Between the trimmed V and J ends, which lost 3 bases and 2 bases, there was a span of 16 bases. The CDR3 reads CATSRGGGSGNYGYTF. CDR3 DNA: TGTGCCACCAGCAGGGGCGGGGGGTCCGGGAACTATGGCTACACCTTC.

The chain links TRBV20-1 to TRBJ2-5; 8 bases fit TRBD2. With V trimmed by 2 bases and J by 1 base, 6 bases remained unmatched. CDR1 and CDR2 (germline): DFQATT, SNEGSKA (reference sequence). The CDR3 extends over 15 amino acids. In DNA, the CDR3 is TGCAGTGCTAGATACTCGCGGGAGGTCCAAGAGACCCAGTACTTC. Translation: CSARYSREVQETQYF.

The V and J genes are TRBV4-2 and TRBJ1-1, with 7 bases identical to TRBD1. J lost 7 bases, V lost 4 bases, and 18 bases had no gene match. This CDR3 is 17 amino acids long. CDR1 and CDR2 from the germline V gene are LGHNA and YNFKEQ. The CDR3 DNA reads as TGTGCCAGCAGCCCGATAGGCACCGGGGACAGCCCCTATGAAGCTTTCTTT. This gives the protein CASSPIGTGDSPYEAFF.

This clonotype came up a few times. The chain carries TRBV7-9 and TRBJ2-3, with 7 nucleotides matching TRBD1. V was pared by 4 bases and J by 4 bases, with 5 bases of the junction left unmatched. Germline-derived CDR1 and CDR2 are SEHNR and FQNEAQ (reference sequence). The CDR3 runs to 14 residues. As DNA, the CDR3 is TGTGCCAGCAGCTCCAAAACAGGGGCAGATACGCAGTATTTT. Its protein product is CASSSKTGADTQYF.

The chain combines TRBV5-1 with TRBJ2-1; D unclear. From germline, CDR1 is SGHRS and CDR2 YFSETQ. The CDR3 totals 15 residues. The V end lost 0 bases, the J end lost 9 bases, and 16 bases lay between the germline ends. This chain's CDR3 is CASSLAGQESSEQFF. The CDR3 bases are TGCGCCAGCAGCTTGGCCGGGCAGGAATCGAGTGAGCAGTTCTTC.

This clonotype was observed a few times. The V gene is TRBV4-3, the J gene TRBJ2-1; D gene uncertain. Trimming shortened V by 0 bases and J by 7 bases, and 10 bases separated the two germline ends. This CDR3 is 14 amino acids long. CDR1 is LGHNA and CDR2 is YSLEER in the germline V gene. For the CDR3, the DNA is TGCGCCAGCAGCCAAGAATTTTTGCGGAATGAGCAGTTCTTC. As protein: CASSQEFLRNEQFF.

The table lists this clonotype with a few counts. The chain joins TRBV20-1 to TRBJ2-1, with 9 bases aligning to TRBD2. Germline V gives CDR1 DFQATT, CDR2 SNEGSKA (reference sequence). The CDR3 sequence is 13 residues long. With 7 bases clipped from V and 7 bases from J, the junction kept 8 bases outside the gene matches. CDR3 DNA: TGCAGTGGGTCGGCTAGCGGGAATAATGAGCAGTTCTTC. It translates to CSGSASGNNEQFF.

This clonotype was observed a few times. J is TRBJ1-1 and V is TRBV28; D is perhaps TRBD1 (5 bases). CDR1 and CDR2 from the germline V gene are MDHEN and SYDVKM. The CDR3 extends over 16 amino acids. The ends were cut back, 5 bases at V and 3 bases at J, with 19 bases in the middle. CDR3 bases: TGTGCCAGCAGTAACCGACGACAGATGTTTTACACTGAAGCTTTCTTT. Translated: CASSNRRQMFYTEAFF. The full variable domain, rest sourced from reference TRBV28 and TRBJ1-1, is DVKVTQSSRYLVKRTGEKVFLECVQDMDHENMFWYRQDPGLGLRLIYFSYDVKMKEKGDIPEGYSVSREKKERFSLILESASTNQTSMYLCASSNRRQMFYTEAFFGQGTRLTVV.

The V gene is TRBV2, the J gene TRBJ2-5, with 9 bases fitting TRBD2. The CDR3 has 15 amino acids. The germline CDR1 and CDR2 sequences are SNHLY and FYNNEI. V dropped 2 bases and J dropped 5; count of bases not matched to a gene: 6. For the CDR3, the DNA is TGTGCCAGCAGTGAAAATGCGGGAGGGCCGGAGACCCAGTACTTC. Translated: CASSENAGGPETQYF.

CDR3 sequence: CASSLGIAPAQYF. The CDR3 DNA reads as TGTGCCAGCAGCTTAGGGATAGCGCCGGCCCAGTACTTC. This sequence joins TRBV7-2 and TRBJ2-5; tentative D call: TRBD2 (5 bases). V was pared by 1 base and J by 9 bases, with 12 bases between. Germline CDR1 SGHTA, CDR2 FQGNSA. CDR3 length: 13 residues.

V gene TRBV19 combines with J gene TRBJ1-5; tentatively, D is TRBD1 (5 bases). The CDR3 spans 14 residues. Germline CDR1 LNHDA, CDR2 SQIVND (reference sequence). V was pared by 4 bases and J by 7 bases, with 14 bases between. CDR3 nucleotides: TGTGCCAGTAGTAATTTGGGGGGTGGACAGCCCCAGCATTTT. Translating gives CASSNLGGGQPQHF.

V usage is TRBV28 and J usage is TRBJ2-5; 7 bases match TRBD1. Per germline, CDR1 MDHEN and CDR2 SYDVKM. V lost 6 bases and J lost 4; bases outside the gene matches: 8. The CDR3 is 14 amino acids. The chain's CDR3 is CASRATGARETQYF. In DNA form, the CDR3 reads TGTGCCAGCAGAGCCACAGGGGCTAGAGAGACCCAGTACTTC.

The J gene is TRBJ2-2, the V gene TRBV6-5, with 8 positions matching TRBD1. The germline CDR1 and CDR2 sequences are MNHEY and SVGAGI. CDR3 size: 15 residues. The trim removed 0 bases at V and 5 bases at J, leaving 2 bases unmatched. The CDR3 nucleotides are TGTGCCAGCAGTTACTCGGGACAGGTGACCGGGGAGCTGTTTTTT. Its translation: CASSYSGQVTGELFF.

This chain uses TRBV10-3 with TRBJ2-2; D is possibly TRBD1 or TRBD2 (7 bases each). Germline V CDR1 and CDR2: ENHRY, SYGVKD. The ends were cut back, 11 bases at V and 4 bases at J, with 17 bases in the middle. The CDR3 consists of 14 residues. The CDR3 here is CAGQGGPGTGELFF. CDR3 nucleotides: TGTGCCGGCCAGGGGGGGCCGGGCACCGGGGAGCTGTTTTTT.

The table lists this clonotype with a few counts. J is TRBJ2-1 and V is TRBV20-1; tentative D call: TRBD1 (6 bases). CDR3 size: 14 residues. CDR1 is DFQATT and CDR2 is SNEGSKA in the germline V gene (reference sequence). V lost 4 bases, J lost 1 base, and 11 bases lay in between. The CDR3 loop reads CSAKGEISYNEQFF. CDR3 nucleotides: TGCAGTGCTAAGGGGGAAATATCCTACAATGAGCAGTTCTTC.

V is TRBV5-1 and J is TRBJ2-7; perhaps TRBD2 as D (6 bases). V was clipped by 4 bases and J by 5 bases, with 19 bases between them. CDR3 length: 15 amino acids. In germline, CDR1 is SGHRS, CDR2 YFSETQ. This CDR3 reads CASSVTSSPSDEQYF. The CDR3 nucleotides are TGCGCCAGCAGCGTCACTAGCTCTCCATCCGACGAGCAGTACTTC.

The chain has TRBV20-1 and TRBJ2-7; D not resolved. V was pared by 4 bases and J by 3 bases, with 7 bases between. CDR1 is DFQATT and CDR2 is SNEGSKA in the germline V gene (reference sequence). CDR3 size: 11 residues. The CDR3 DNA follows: TGCAGTGCTATATATCGCTACGAGCAGTACTTC. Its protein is CSAIYRYEQYF.

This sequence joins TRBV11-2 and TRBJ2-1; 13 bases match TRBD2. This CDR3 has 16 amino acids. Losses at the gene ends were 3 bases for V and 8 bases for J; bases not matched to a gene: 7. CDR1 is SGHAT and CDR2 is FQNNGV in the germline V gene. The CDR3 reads CASSFWTSGSVHEQFF. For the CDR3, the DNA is TGTGCCAGCAGCTTTTGGACTAGCGGGAGTGTGCATGAGCAGTTCTTC.

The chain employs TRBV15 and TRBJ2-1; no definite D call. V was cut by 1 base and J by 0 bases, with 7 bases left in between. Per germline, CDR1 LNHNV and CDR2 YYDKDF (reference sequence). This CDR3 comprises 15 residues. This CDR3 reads CATSRVPNSYNEQFF. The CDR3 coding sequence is TGTGCCACCAGCAGAGTCCCTAACTCCTACAATGAGCAGTTCTTC.

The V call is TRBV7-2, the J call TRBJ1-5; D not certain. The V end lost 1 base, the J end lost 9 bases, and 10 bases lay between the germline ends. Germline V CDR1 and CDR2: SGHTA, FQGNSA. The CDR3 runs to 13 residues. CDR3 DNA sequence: TGTGCCAGCAGCTTAGGGCAGAACCGGCCCCAGCATTTT. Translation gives CASSLGQNRPQHF.

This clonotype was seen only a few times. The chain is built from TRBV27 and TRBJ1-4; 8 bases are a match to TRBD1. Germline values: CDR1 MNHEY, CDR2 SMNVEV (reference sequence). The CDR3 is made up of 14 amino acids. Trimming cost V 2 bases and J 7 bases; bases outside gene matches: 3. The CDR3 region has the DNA TGTGCCAGCAGTTTAAACAGGGGGGGTGAAAAACTGTTTTTT. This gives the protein CASSLNRGGEKLFF.

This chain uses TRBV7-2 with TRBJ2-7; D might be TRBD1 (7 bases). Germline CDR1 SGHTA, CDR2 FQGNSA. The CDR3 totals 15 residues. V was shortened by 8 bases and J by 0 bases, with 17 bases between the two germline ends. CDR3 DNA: TGTGCCAGCTTGACGCAGGGGGGAACCTCCTACGAGCAGTACTTC. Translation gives CASLTQGGTSYEQYF. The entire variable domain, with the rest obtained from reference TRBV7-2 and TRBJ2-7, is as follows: GAGVSQSPSNKVTEKGKDVELRCDPISGHTALYWYRQSLGQGLEFLIYFQGNSAPDKSGLPSDRFSAERTGGSVSTLTIQRTQQEDSAVYLCASLTQGGTSYEQYFGPGTRLTVT.

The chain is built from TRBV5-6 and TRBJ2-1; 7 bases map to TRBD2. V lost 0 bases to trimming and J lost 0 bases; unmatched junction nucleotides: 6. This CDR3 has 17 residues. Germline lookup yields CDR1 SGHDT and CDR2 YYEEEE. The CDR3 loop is CASSLAGGLSSYNEQFF. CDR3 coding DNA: TGTGCCAGCAGCTTGGCCGGGGGACTAAGCTCCTACAATGAGCAGTTCTTC.